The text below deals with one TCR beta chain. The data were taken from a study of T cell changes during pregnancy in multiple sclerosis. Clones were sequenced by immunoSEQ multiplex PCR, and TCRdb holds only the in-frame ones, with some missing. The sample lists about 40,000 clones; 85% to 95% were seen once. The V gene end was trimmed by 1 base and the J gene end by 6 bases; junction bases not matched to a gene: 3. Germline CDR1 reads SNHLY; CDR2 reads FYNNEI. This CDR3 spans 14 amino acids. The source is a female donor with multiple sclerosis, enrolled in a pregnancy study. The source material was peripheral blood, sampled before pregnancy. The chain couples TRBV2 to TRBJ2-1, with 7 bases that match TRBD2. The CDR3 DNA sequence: TGTGCCAGCAGTGAAGTGCGGGAGACCAATGAGCAGTTCTTC. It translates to CASSEVRETNEQFF.